This T cell receptor (beta chain) is drawn from a study of cytomegalovirus exposure and HLA in healthy donors. Study-level points and caveats: A missense DCLRE1C variant was associated with V- and J-gene trimming of TCR beta chains in a later analysis, and an independent cohort replicated the association. The study labeled 164 TCR beta chains cytomegalovirus-associated. The CMV antigen specificity of a few CMV-associated chains was confirmed through in vitro analysis. In an earlier analysis, about 90% or about 30%: the productive usage of most TCR beta V segments.

Trimming removed 1 base at V and 8 bases at J, with 13 bases between. The CDR3 spans 15 residues. Per the germline V gene, CDR1 is SGHRS and CDR2 is YFSETQ. PCR primers comprised 60 Vbeta and 13 Jbeta primers. TCRdb's table, derived via immunoSEQ multiplex PCR, lists solely in-frame clones and lacks some. The table shows about 110,000 clones, with around three quarters occurring only once. Notes on this clone: Its target is unknown.

The TCR originated in a woman between 50 and 59 years old in good health and CMV-seropositive. The sample taken for sequencing was PBMCs. The genes are TRBV5-1 and TRBJ1-6, with TRBD1 as a possible D gene (5 bases). This CDR3 is CASSLRSGEDSPLHF. In DNA form, the CDR3 reads TGCGCCAGCAGCTTGAGATCGGGGGAGGATTCACCCCTCCACTTT.